This T cell receptor beta chain was observed in a study of vaccination effects on CD4 cells after COVID-19. Profiling relied on immunoSEQ multiplex PCR, and the TCRdb table lists in-frame clones only, not all of them. The data contain about 50,000 clones, 60% to 85% of them singletons. In the case of this clone: Its specificity is not known.

Following 10 days of culture, CD4+ T cells were isolated. Fresh IL-2-containing medium replaced half the medium on days 3 and 7. Findings of the study overall: Whether induced by infection or by vaccine, clones showed marked clonal contraction late after vaccination.

This receptor was identified in a human donor who received a COVID-19 vaccine. The sequencing here drew on CD4+ T cells from PBMCs cultured without peptide, taken before COVID-19 vaccination.

The CDR3 here is CASSLVGGAEQFF. CDR3 DNA: TGTGCCAGCAGCTTAGTCGGGGGGGCTGAGCAGTTCTTC. The chain carries TRBV7-2 and TRBJ2-1; 8 bases are shared with TRBD2. Germline CDR1 reads SGHTA; CDR2 reads FQGNSA. This CDR3 has 13 residues. J lost 9 bases, V lost 1 base, and 2 bases had no gene match.